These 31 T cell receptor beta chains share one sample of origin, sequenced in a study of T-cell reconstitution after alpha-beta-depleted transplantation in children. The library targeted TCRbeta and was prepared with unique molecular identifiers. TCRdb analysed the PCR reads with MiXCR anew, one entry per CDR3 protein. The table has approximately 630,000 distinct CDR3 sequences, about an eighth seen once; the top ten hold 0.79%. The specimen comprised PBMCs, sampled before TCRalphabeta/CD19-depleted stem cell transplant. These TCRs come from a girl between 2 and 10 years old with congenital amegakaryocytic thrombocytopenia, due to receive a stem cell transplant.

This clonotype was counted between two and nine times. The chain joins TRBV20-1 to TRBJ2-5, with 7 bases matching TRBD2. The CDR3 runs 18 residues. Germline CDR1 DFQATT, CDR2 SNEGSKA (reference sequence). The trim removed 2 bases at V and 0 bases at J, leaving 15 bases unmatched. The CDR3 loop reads CSARRPSGFLRNQETQYF. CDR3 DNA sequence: TGCAGTGCTAGACGGCCTAGCGGTTTTCTCCGGAACCAAGAGACCCAGTACTTC.

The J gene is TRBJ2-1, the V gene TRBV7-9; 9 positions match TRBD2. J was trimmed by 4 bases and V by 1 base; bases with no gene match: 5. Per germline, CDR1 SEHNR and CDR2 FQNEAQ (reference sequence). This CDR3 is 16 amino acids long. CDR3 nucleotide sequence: TGTGCCAGCAGCTTAGTTGGCGGGAGGGGATACAATGAGCAGTTCTTC. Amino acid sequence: CASSLVGGRGYNEQFF. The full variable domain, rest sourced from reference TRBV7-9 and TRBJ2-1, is DTGVSQNPRHKITKRGQNVTFRCDPISEHNRLYWYRQTLGQGPEFLTYFQNEAQLEKSRLLSDRFSAERPKGSFSTLEIQRTEQGDSAMYLCASSLVGGRGYNEQFFGPGTRLTVL.

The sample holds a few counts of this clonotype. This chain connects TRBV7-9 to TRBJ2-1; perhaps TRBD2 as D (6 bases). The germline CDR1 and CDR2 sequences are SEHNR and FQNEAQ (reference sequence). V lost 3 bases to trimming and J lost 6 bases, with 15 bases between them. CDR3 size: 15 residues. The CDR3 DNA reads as TGTGCCAGCAGCTTCCCCGGGGGTAAGGGCAATGAGCAGTTCTTC. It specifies CASSFPGGKGNEQFF.

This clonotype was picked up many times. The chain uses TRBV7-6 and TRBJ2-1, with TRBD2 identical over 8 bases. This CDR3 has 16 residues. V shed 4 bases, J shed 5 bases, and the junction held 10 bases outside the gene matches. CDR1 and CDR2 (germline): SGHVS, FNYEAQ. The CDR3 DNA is TGTGCCAGCAGCTCCTGGAAACGGGAGGGAAACAATGAGCAGTTCTTC. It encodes CASSSWKREGNNEQFF.

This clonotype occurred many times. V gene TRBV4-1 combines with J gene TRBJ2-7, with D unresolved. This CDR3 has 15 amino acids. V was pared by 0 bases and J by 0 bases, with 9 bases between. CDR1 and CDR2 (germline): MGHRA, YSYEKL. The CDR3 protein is CASSQELINSYEQYF. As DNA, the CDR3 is TGCGCCAGCAGCCAAGAACTTATAAACTCCTACGAGCAGTACTTC.

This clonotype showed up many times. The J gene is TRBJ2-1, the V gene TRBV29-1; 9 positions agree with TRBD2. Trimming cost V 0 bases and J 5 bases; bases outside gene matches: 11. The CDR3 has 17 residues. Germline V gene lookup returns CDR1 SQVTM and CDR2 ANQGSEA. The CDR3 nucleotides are TGCAGCGTTGAAGATCTTGGCGGGAGGGCCCGGGACAATGAGCAGTTCTTC. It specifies CSVEDLGGRARDNEQFF.

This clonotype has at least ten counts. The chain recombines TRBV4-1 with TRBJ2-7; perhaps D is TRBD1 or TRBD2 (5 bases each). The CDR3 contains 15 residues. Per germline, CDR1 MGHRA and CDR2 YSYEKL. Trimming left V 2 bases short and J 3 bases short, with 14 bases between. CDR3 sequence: CASSQPPPGSYEQYF. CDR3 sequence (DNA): TGCGCCAGCAGCCAACCTCCGCCAGGGAGCTACGAGCAGTACTTC.

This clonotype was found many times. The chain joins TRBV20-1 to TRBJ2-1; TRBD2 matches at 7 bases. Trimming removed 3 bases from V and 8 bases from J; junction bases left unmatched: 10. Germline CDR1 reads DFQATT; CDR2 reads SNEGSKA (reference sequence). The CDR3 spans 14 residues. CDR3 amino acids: CSASKRGTLYEQFF. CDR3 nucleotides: TGCAGTGCTAGTAAGCGGGGCACTCTGTATGAGCAGTTCTTC.

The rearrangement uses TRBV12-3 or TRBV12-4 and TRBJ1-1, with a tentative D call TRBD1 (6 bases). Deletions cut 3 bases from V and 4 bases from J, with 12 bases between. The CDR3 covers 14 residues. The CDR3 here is CASSFGGGSTEAFF. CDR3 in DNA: TGTGCCAGCAGTTTTGGGGGCGGGAGCACTGAAGCTTTCTTT.

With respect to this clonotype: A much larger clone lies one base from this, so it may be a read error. CDR3 sequence reads: CASTLTSGDKQFF. The CDR3 region has the DNA TGTGCCAGCACCCTGACTAGCGGAGATAAGCAGTTCTTC. The genes are TRBV7-2 and TRBJ2-1, with 9 bases fitting TRBD2. The length of the CDR3 is 13 residues. The V gene end was trimmed by 7 bases and the J gene end by 11 bases; junction bases not matched to a gene: 9. Germline V gene lookup returns CDR1 SGHTA and CDR2 FQGNSA.

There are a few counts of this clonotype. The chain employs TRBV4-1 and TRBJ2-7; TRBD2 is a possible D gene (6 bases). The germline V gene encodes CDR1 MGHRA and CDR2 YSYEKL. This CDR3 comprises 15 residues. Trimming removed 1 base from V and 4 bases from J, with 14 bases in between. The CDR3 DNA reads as TGCGCCAGCAGCCAAGGAGGGCTAGCGTTGTACGAGCAGTACTTC. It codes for CASSQGGLALYEQYF.

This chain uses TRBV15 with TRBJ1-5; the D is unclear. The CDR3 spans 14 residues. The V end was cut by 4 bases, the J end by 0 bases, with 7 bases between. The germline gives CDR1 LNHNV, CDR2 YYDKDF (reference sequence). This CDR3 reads CATSTSSSNQPQHF. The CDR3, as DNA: TGTGCCACCAGCACTTCTTCTAGCAATCAGCCCCAGCATTTT.

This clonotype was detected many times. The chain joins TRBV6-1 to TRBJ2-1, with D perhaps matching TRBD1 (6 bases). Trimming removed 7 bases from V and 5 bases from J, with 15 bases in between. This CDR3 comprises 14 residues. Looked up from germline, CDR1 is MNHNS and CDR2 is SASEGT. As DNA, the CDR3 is TGTGCCAGCACCCCGGGACACCTGAACAATGAGCAGTTCTTC. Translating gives CASTPGHLNNEQFF.

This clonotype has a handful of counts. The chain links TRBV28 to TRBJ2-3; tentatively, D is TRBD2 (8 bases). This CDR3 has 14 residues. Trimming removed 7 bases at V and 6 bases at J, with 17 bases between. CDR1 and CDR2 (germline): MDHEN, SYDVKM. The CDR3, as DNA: TGTGCCAGCACCTTCGGGAGGGGGCCGGATACGCAGTATTTT. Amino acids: CASTFGRGPDTQYF.

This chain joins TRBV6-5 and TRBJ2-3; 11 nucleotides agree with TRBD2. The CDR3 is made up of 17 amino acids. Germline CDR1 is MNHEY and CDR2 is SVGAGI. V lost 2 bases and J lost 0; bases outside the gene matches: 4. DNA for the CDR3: TGTGCCAGCAGTTACGCCTTAGCGGGAGGGAGCACAGATACGCAGTATTTT. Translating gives CASSYALAGGSTDTQYF.

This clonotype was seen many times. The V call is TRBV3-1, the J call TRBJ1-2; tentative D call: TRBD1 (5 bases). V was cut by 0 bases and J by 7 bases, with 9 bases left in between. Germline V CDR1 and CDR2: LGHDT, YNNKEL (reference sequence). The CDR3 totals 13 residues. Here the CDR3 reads CASSQDYTGGYTF. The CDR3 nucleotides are TGTGCCAGCAGCCAAGACTACACAGGTGGCTACACCTTC.

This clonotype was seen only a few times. CDR3 in DNA: TGTGCCAGCAGCAAAGGGACTAGCGGGACTGGGGCCAACGTCCTGACTTTC. It is translated as CASSKGTSGTGANVLTF. This chain connects TRBV5-6 to TRBJ2-6; 13 nucleotides match TRBD2. The J segment lost 2 bases and the V segment lost 4 bases, leaving 3 bases of the junction unmatched. Germline loops: CDR1 SGHDT, CDR2 YYEEEE. The CDR3 runs to 17 residues.

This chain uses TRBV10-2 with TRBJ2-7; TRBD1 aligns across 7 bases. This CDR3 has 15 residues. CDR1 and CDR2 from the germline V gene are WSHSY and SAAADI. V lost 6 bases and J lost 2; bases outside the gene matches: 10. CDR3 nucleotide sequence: TGCGCCAGCAGGAGGGACAGCAAGGTTACCTACGAGCAGTACTTC. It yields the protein CASRRDSKVTYEQYF.

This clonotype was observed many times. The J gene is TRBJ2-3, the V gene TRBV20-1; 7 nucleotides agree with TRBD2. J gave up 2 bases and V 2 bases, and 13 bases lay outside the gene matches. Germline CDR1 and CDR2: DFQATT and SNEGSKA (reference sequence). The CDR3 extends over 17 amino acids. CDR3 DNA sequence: TGCAGTGCTAGAACTACGGGAGGCGCCCTTCTCACAGATACGCAGTATTTT. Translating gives CSARTTGGALLTDTQYF.

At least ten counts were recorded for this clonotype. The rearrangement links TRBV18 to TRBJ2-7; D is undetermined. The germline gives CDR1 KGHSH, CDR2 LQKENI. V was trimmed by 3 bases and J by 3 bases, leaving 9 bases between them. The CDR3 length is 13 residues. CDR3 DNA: TGTGCCAGCTCACCGTCCAGTCTCTACGAGCAGTACTTC. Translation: CASSPSSLYEQYF.

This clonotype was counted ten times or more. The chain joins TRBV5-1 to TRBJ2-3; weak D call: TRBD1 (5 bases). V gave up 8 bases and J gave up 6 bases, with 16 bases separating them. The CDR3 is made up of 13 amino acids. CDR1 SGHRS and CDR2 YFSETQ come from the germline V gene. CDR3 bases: TGCGCCAGTAATGACAGCCCCGGCGATACGCAGTATTTT. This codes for CASNDSPGDTQYF.

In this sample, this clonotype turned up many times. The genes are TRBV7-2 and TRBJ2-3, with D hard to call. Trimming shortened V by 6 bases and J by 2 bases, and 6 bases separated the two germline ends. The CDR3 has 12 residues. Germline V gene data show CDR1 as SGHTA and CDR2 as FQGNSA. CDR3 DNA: TGTGCCAGCAGTTTTATCACAGATACGCAGTATTTT. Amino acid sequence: CASSFITDTQYF.

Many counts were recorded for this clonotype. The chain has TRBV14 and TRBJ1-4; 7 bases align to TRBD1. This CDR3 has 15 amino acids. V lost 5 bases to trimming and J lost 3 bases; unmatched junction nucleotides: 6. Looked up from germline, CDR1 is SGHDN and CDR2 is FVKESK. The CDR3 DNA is TGTGCCAGCAGCAATTACGGGACAGCTAATGAAAAACTGTTTTTT. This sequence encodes CASSNYGTANEKLFF.

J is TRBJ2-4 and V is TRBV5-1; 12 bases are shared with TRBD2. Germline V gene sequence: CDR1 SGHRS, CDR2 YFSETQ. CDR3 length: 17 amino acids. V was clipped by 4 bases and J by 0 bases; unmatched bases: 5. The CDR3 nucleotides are TGCGCCAGCAGCAACGGACTAGCGGGATTAGCCAAAAACATTCAGTACTTC. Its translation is CASSNGLAGLAKNIQYF.

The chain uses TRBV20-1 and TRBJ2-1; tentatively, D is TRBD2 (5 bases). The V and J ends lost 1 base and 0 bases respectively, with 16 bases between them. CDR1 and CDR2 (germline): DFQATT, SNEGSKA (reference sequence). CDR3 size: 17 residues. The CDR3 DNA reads TGCAGTGCTAGAGGGAGCCCTAGCAGACCCTCCTACAATGAGCAGTTCTTC. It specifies CSARGSPSRPSYNEQFF.

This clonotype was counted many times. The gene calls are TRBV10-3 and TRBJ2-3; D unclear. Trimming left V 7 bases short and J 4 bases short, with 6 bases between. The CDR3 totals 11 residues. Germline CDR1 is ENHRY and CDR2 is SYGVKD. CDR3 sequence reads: CAIKRSDTQYF. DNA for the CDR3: TGTGCCATCAAACGTTCAGATACGCAGTATTTT.

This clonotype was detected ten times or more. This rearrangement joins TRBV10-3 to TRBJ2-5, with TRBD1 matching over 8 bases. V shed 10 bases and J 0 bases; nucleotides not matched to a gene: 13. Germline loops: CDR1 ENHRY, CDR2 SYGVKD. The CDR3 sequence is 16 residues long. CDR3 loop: CATSAGTGTNQETQYF. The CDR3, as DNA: TGTGCCACCTCGGCAGGGACAGGAACGAACCAAGAGACCCAGTACTTC.

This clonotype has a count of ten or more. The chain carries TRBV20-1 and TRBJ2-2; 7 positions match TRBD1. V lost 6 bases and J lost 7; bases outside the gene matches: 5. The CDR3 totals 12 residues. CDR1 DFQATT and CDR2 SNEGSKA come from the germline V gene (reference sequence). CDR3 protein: CSADRESGELFF. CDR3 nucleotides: TGCAGTGCAGACAGGGAGAGCGGGGAGCTGTTTTTT.

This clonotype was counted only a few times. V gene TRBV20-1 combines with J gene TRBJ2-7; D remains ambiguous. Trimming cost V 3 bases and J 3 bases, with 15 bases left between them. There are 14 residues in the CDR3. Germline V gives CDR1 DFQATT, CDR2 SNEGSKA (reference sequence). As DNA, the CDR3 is TGCAGTGCTAGGGCCTTTTGGCTGGGCTACGAGCAGTACTTC. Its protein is CSARAFWLGYEQYF.

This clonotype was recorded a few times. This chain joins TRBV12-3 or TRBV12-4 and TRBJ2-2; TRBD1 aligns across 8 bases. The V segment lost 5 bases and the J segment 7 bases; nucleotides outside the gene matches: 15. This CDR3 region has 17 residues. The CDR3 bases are TGTGCCAGCAGTCCCCCCTCGGGACAGGTCGACGGCGGGGAGCTGTTTTTT. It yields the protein CASSPPSGQVDGGELFF.

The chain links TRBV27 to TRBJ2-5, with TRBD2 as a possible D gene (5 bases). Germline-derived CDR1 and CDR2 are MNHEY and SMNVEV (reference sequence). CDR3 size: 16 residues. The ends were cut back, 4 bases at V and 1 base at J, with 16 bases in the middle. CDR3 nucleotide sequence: TGTGCCAGCAGTTCGCTAGCCCCCCTGGGCCAAGAGACCCAGTACTTC. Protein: CASSSLAPLGQETQYF.